This paragraph covers one T cell receptor (beta chain) sequence. The identical CDR3 is also encoded by other nucleotide sequences in the sample. Trimming took off 3 bases at V and 2 bases at J, with 7 bases between the two ends. CDR1 is MNHEY, CDR2 SMNVEV, per germline (reference sequence). This CDR3 is built from 14 residues. This sample stems from a study of technical replicates of blood from a few donors. Sequencing was performed with immunoSEQ multiplex PCR; in TCRdb, only in-frame clones are kept and a portion is missing. Here the sample spans roughly 83,000 clones, over 85% being singletons. The receptor's source is a human donor in good health. The sample comprised T cells isolated from PBMCs. The rearrangement joins TRBV27 to TRBJ2-2, with D hard to call. The CDR3 nucleotides read TGTGCCAGCAGTTTGGCCAGAAACACCGGGGAGCTGTTTTTT. Translation gives CASSLARNTGELFF.